The 7 T cell receptor beta chains reported below all come from one sample, sequenced in a study of blood T cell repertoires in COVID-19. TCRdb keeps only in-frame clones here, not all; method: immunoSEQ multiplex PCR. In the table there are 200,000 to 250,000 clones, nearly 85% of which are singletons. Sequenced: peripheral blood. These receptors were obtained from a human donor in a cohort sampled during active COVID-19.

The chain couples TRBV27 to TRBJ1-2, with 7 bases that match TRBD1. Germline trimming cut 6 bases from V and 4 bases from J; bases unmatched to any gene: 11. This CDR3 comprises 15 residues. Germline values: CDR1 MNHEY, CDR2 SMNVEV (reference sequence). The CDR3 loop reads CASSIRRDSLYGYTF. For the CDR3, the DNA is TGTGCCAGCAGCATCCGCCGGGACAGCCTCTATGGCTACACCTTC.

The CDR3 nucleotides read TGTGCCAGCAGTTTCGGAGCGACCTACGAGCAGTACTTC. Translation gives CASSFGATYEQYF. The V call is TRBV12-3 or TRBV12-4, the J call TRBJ2-7; no definite D call. Trimming pared 3 bases from V and 2 bases from J, leaving 8 bases between. The CDR3 runs 13 residues.

The rearrangement uses TRBV3-1 (or the pseudogene TRBV3-2) and TRBJ2-2; TRBD2 aligns across 10 bases. The germline CDR1 and CDR2 sequences are LGHDT and YNNKEL (reference sequence). There are 17 residues in the CDR3. The junction had 13 bases not matched to a gene; V was cut back by 4 bases and J by 8 bases. CDR3 DNA: TGTGCCAGCAGCCCGTTCAGCGGGAGGGGACGACCTGGGGAGCTGTTTTTT. Protein product: CASSPFSGRGRPGELFF.

The V call is TRBV5-5, the J call TRBJ1-1; D unclear. This CDR3 has 16 amino acids. V was clipped by 5 bases and J by 4 bases, with 21 bases between them. Germline loops: CDR1 SGHKS, CDR2 YYEKEE (reference sequence). CDR3 sequence: CASSGREQNGVTEAFF. The CDR3 region has the DNA TGTGCCAGCAGTGGAAGGGAACAAAACGGGGTCACTGAAGCTTTCTTT. Variable domain in full (rest from reference TRBV5-5 and TRBJ1-1): DAGVTQSPTHLIKTRGQQVTLRCSPISGHKSVSWYQQVLGQGPQFIFQYYEKEERGRGNFPDRFSARQFPNYSSELNVNALLLGDSALYLCASSGREQNGVTEAFFGQGTRLTVV.

A single count supports this clone. The chain carries TRBV18 and TRBJ1-5, with 10 bases identical to TRBD1. With 3 bases clipped from V and 0 bases from J, the junction kept 5 bases outside the gene matches. This CDR3 has 17 amino acids. Germline assignment: CDR1 KGHSH and CDR2 LQKENI. The CDR3 sequence is CASSPTGGLGSNQPQHF. The CDR3 coding sequence is TGTGCCAGCTCACCGACAGGGGGCTTAGGTAGCAATCAGCCCCAGCATTTT.

This chain links TRBV10-3 with TRBJ2-7; TRBD1 agrees at 9 bases. From germline, CDR1 is ENHRY and CDR2 SYGVKD. This CDR3 is built from 13 residues. Unmatched junction bases numbered 2, after V lost 4 bases and J lost 4 bases. The CDR3 loop reads CAISGDRVYEQYF. The CDR3 DNA follows: TGTGCCATCAGTGGGGACAGGGTTTACGAGCAGTACTTC.

This clone came up once. The chain carries TRBV5-6 and TRBJ2-7; 9 nucleotides align to TRBD1. After removal of 3 bases from V and 3 bases from J, the junction contained 7 bases not matched to a gene. The CDR3 extends over 15 amino acids. Germline V gene data show CDR1 as SGHDT and CDR2 as YYEEEE. CDR3 region: CASSSTDRGHYEQYF. In DNA, the CDR3 is TGTGCCAGCAGCTCAACGGACAGGGGACACTACGAGCAGTACTTC.